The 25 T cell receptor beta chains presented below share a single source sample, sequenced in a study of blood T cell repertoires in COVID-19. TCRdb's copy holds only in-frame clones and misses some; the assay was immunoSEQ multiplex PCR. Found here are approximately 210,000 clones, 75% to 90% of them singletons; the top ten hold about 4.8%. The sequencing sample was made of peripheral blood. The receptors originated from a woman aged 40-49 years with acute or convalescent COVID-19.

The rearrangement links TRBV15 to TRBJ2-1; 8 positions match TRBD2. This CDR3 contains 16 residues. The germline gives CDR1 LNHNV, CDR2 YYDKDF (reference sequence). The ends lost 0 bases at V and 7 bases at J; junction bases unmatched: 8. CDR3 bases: TGTGCCACCAGCAGAGATTCGGGGGGGGCGGGAAATGAGCAGTTCTTC. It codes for CATSRDSGGAGNEQFF.

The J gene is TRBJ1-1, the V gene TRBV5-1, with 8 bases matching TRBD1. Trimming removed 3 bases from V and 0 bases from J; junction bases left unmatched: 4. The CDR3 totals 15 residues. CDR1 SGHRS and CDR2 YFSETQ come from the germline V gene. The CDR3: CASSSWGQVNTEAFF. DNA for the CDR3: TGCGCCAGCAGCTCCTGGGGACAGGTGAACACTGAAGCTTTCTTT.

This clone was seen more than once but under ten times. The CDR3 here is CASSLLTGRDEQFF. In nucleotides, the CDR3 is TGTGCCAGCAGCTTGCTGACTGGGCGGGATGAGCAGTTCTTC. The chain is built from TRBV9 and TRBJ2-1; D might be TRBD2 (5 bases). The V gene's germline CDR1 is SGDLS and CDR2 YYNGEE. The CDR3 length is 14 residues. Trimming stripped 4 bases from V and 8 bases from J, with 16 bases between. Full variable domain (remainder filled in from reference TRBV9 and TRBJ2-1): DSGVTQTPKHLITATGQRVTLRCSPRSGDLSVYWYQQSLDQGLQFLIQYYNGEERAKGNILERFSAQQFPDLHSELNLSSLELGDSALYFCASSLLTGRDEQFFGPGTRLTVL.

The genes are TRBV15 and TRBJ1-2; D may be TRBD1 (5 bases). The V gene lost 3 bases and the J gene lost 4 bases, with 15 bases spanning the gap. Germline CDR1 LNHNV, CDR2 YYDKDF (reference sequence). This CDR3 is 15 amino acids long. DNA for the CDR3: TGTGCCACCAGCAGGGGTCGGGGGGGAGCCTATGGCTACACCTTC. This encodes CATSRGRGGAYGYTF.

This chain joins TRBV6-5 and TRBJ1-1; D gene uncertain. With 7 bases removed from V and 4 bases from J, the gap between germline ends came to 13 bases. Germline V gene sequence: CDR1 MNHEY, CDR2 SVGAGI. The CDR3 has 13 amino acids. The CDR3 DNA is TGTGCCAGCACCCAGACATTCGGCACTGAAGCTTTCTTT. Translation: CASTQTFGTEAFF.

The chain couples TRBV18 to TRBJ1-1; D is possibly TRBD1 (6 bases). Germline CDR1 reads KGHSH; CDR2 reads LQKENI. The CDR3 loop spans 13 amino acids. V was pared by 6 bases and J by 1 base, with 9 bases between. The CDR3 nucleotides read TGTGCCAGCTCCCTGGGACAGAACACTGAAGCTTTCTTT. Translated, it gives CASSLGQNTEAFF.

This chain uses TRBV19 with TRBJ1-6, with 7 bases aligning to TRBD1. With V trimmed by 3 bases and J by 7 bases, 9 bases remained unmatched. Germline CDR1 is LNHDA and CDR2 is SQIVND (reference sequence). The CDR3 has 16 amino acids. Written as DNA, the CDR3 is TGTGCCAGTAGTATCCGGACAGGAGGAAGGAATTCACCCCTCCACTTT. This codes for CASSIRTGGRNSPLHF.

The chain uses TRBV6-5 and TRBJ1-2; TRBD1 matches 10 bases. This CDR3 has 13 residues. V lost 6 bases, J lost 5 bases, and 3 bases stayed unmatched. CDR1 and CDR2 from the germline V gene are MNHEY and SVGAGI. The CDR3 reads CASRGGQGYGYTF. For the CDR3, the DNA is TGTGCCAGCAGGGGGGGACAGGGGTATGGCTACACCTTC.

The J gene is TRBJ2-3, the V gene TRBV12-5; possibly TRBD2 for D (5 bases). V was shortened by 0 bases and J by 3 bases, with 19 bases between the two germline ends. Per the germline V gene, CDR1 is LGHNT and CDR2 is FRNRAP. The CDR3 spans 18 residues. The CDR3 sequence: CASGLVIGVPTGTDTQYF. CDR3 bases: TGTGCTAGTGGTTTGGTAATTGGGGTCCCAACGGGGACAGATACGCAGTATTTT. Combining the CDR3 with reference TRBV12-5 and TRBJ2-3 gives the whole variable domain DARVTQTPRHKVTEMGQEVTMRCQPILGHNTVFWYRQTMMQGLELLAYFRNRAPLDDSGMPKDRFSAEMPDATLATLKIQPSEPRDSAVYFCASGLVIGVPTGTDTQYFGPGTRLTVL.

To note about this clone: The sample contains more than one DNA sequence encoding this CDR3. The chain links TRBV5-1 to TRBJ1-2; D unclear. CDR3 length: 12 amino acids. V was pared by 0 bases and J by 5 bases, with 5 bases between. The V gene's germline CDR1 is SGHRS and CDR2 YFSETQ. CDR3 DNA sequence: TGCGCCAGCAGCTTGGACGGTTATGGCTACACCTTC. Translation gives CASSLDGYGYTF.

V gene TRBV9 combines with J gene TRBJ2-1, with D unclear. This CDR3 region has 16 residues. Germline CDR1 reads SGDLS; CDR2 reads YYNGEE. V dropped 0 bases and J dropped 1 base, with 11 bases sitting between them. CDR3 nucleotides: TGTGCCAGCAGCGTAGTGCTGGGCAAGTCCTACAATGAGCAGTTCTTC. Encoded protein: CASSVVLGKSYNEQFF.

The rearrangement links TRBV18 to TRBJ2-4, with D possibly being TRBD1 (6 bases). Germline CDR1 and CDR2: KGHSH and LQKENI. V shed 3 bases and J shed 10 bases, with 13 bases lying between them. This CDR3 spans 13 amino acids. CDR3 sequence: CASSPGDKDIQYF. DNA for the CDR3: TGTGCCAGCTCACCTGGGGACAAAGATATTCAGTACTTC.

CDR3 protein: CASKTGSQPQHF. CDR3 DNA sequence: TGTGCCAGCAAAACGGGGAGCCAGCCCCAGCATTTT. The chain recombines TRBV6-5 with TRBJ1-5; no clear D. CDR1 is MNHEY and CDR2 is SVGAGI in the germline V gene. The length of the CDR3 is 12 residues. The V end was cut by 7 bases, the J end by 7 bases, with 11 bases between.

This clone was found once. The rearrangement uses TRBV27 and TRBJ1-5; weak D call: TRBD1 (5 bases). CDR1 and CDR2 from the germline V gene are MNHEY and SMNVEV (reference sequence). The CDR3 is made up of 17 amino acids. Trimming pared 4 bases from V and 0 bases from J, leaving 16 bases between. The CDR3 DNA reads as TGTGCCAGCAGTTCCACCTGGGGCCAACATAGCAATCAGCCCCAGCATTTT. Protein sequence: CASSSTWGQHSNQPQHF.

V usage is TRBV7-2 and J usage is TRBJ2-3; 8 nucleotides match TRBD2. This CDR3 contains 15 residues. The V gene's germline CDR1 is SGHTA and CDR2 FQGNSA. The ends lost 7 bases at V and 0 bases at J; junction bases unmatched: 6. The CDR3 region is CASTARGGSTDTQYF. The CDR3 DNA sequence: TGTGCCAGCACCGCCCGGGGGGGCAGCACAGATACGCAGTATTTT.

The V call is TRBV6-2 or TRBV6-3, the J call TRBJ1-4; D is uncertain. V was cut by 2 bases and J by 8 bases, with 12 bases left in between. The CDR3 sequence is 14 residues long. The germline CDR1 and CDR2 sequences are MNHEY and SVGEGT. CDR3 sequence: CASSYDSQSEKLFF. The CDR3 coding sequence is TGTGCCAGCAGTTACGACTCCCAATCGGAAAAACTGTTTTTT.

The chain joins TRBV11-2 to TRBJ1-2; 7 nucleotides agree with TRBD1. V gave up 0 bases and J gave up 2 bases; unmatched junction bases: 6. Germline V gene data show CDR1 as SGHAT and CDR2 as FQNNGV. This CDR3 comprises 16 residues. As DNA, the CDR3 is TGTGCCAGCAGCTTAGAGGAGGGGGCGGACAACTATGGCTACACCTTC. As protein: CASSLEEGADNYGYTF. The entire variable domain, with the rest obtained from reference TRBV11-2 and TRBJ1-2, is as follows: EAGVAQSPRYKIIEKRQSVAFWCNPISGHATLYWYQQILGQGPKLLIQFQNNGVVDDSQLPKDRFSAERLKGVDSTLKIQPAKLEDSAVYLCASSLEEGADNYGYTFGSGTRLTVV.

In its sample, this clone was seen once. Here the CDR3 DNA reads TGTGCCAGCAGTGAACAGGGCGAAAAACTGTTTTTT. Protein product: CASSEQGEKLFF. The chain uses TRBV2 and TRBJ1-4; tentative D call: TRBD1 (5 bases). Trimming removed 2 bases from V and 8 bases from J, with 6 bases in between. Germline V gives CDR1 SNHLY, CDR2 FYNNEI. The CDR3 spans 12 residues.

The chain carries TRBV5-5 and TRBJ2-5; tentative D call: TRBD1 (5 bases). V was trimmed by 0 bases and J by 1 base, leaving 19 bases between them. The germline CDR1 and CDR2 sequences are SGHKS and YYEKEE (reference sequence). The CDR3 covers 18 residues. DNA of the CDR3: TGTGCCAGCAGCTTGGGGGATGTGGCAGGGAACCCCCAAGAGACCCAGTACTTC. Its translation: CASSLGDVAGNPQETQYF.

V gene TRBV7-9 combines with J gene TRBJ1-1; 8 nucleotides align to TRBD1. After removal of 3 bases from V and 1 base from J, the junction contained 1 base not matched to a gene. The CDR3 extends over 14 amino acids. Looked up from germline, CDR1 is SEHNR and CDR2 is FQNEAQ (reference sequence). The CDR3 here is CASSLTGANTEAFF. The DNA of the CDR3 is TGTGCCAGCAGCTTGACAGGGGCGAACACTGAAGCTTTCTTT.

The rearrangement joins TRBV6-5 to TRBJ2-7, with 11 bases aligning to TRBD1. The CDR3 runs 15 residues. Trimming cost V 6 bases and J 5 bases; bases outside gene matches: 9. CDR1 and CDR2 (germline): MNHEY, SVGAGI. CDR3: CASSLTGTGGDEQYV. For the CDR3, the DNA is TGTGCCAGCAGCCTTACCGGGACAGGGGGGGACGAGCAGTACGTC.

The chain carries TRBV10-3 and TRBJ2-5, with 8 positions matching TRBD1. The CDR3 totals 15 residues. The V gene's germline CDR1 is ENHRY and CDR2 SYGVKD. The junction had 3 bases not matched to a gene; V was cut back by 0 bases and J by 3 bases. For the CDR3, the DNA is TGTGCCATCAGTGAGTCGACAGGGGAAAAAGAGACCCAGTACTTC. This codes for CAISESTGEKETQYF.

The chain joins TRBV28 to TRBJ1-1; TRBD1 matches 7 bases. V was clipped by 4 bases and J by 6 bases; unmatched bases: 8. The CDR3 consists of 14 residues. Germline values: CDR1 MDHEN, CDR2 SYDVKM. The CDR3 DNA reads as TGTGCCAGCAGTTCAGAAGGGACAGTCCCTGAAGCTTTCTTT. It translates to CASSSEGTVPEAFF.

CDR3 coding DNA: TGTGCCAGCAATATAGACAGGGGGCCAAATTCACCCCTCCACTTT. This translates into CASNIDRGPNSPLHF. J is TRBJ1-6 and V is TRBV2; 10 nucleotides match TRBD1. Unmatched junction bases numbered 7, after V lost 7 bases and J lost 7 bases. Looked up from germline, CDR1 is SNHLY and CDR2 is FYNNEI. The CDR3 loop spans 15 amino acids.

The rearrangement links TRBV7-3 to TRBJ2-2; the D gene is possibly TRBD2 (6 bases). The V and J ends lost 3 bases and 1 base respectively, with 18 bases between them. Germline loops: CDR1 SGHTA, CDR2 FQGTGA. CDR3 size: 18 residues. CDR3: CASSFSRSRGENTGELFF. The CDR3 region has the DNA TGTGCCAGCAGCTTCTCAAGGTCGCGGGGAGAGAACACCGGGGAGCTGTTTTTT.